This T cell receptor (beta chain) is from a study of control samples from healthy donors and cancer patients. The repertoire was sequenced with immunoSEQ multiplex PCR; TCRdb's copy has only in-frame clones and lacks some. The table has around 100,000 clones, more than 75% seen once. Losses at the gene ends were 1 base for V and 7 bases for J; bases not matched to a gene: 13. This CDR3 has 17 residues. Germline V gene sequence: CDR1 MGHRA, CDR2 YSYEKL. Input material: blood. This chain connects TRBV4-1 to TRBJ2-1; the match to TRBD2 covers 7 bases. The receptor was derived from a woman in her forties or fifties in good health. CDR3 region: CASSQATSPSGRNEQFF. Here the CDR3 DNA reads TGCGCCAGCAGCCAAGCGACCTCCCCTAGCGGTAGGAATGAGCAGTTCTTC.